The 28 T cell receptor beta chains given below trace back to one sample, sequenced in a study of blood T cell repertoires in COVID-19. TCRdb's copy holds only in-frame clones and misses some; the assay was immunoSEQ multiplex PCR. In the table there are a few hundred thousand clones, 83% of which are singletons. Sequencing used peripheral blood. These TCRs come from a woman in her 50s with acute or convalescent COVID-19.

The chain links TRBV6-5 to TRBJ1-6; D might be TRBD1 (5 bases). The CDR3 covers 15 residues. Between the trimmed V and J ends, which lost 0 bases and 10 bases, there was a span of 13 bases. Germline V CDR1 and CDR2: MNHEY, SVGAGI. The CDR3 DNA reads as TGTGCCAGCAGTTACTCGAAGGGGCCCCAATCACCCCTCCACTTT. Translating gives CASSYSKGPQSPLHF.

The chain joins TRBV4-2 to TRBJ1-5, with 7 bases identical to TRBD1. Germline V gives CDR1 LGHNA, CDR2 YNFKEQ. The length of the CDR3 is 13 residues. V dropped 6 bases and J dropped 7; count of bases not matched to a gene: 6. The CDR3 spells CASRGQGEQPQHF. In DNA form, the CDR3 reads TGTGCCAGCAGAGGGCAGGGGGAACAGCCCCAGCATTTT.

This chain joins TRBV5-1 and TRBJ2-5; possible D gene TRBD1, 6 bases. Germline CDR1 reads SGHRS; CDR2 reads YFSETQ. Trimming shortened V by 4 bases and J by 1 base, and 11 bases separated the two germline ends. The CDR3 runs 14 residues. The DNA for the CDR3 is TGCGCCAGCAGCCAGGACAGCCTCCAAGAGACCCAGTACTTC. Translation: CASSQDSLQETQYF.

A word on this clone: Other DNA sequences in the same sample also yield this CDR3. V and J are TRBV5-1 and TRBJ1-3; D remains unclear. The CDR3 runs to 14 residues. Deletions cut 0 bases from V and 4 bases from J, with 8 bases between. CDR1 is SGHRS, CDR2 YFSETQ, per germline. The CDR3 DNA reads TGCGCCAGCAGCTTGGCCGGGTCCGGAAACACCATATATTTT. It specifies CASSLAGSGNTIYF.

The chain couples TRBV5-6 to TRBJ2-7, with a weak D call TRBD1 (6 bases). Germline V gene lookup returns CDR1 SGHDT and CDR2 YYEEEE. CDR3 length: 15 residues. Deletions cut 4 bases from V and 0 bases from J, with 14 bases between. CDR3 bases: TGTGCCAGCAGCCTTCCGGGACACTTCTCCTACGAGCAGTACTTC. It encodes CASSLPGHFSYEQYF.

This sequence joins TRBV6-2 or TRBV6-3 and TRBJ2-7; TRBD1 aligns across 9 bases. Trimming took 6 bases from V and 3 from J; bases not matched to a gene: 9. Germline V gene data show CDR1 as MNHEY and CDR2 as SVGEGT. This CDR3 comprises 15 residues. This chain's CDR3 is CASSRGGQGHYEQYF. CDR3 nucleotides: TGTGCCAGCAGCAGGGGGGGACAGGGTCACTACGAGCAGTACTTC.

This chain uses TRBV7-9 with TRBJ1-2; D is undetermined. The germline V gene has CDR1 SEHNR and CDR2 FQNEAQ (reference sequence). The ends were cut back, 0 bases at V and 3 bases at J, with 8 bases in the middle. The CDR3 runs to 14 residues. CDR3 sequence (DNA): TGTGCCAGCAGCTTAGCGCCGACTGACTATGGCTACACCTTC. Translating gives CASSLAPTDYGYTF.

The chain recombines TRBV5-1 with TRBJ1-2; TRBD1 might be the D (6 bases). Trimming left V 2 bases short and J 0 bases short, with 14 bases between. The CDR3 totals 16 residues. Germline CDR1 and CDR2: SGHRS and YFSETQ. CDR3 bases: TGCGCCAGCAGCTTCCCACAGGGCCTAGCTAACTATGGCTACACCTTC. Amino acid sequence: CASSFPQGLANYGYTF.

J is TRBJ2-6 and V is TRBV12-5; weak D call: TRBD2 (5 bases). Germline V gene sequence: CDR1 LGHNT, CDR2 FRNRAP. Trimming took off 0 bases at V and 1 base at J, with 10 bases between the two ends. There are 17 residues in the CDR3. For the CDR3, the DNA is TGTGCTAGTGGTTTGGTACTGGGAGAATCTGGGGCCAACGTCCTGACTTTC. Residues: CASGLVLGESGANVLTF.

Turning to this clone: A read error may be the cause here, since a much bigger clone is one base away. This same CDR3 is encoded by further DNA sequences in the sample. This chain uses TRBV5-4 with TRBJ2-5, with 7 bases lining up with TRBD1. The V gene end was trimmed by 2 bases and the J gene end by 1 base; junction bases not matched to a gene: 2. From germline, CDR1 is SGHNT and CDR2 YYREEE (reference sequence). CDR3 length: 14 residues. The CDR3 nucleotides are TGTGCCAGCAGCTTAGGGGGCAGCCAAGAGACCCAGTACTTC. It is translated as CASSLGGSQETQYF.

The chain has TRBV5-1 and TRBJ2-2, with a tentative D call TRBD2 (5 bases). The V end was cut by 0 bases, the J end by 0 bases, with 12 bases between. The CDR3 runs 17 residues. In germline, CDR1 is SGHRS, CDR2 YFSETQ. CDR3: CASSLVPGITNTGELFF. CDR3 DNA sequence: TGCGCCAGCAGCTTGGTACCGGGGATAACGAACACCGGGGAGCTGTTTTTT.

V usage is TRBV5-4 and J usage is TRBJ1-1; D is ambiguous. Between the trimmed V and J ends, which lost 1 base and 5 bases, there was a span of 9 bases. The CDR3 extends over 13 amino acids. Germline assignment: CDR1 SGHNT and CDR2 YYREEE (reference sequence). The CDR3 sequence is CASSLSRVTEAFF. The CDR3 region has the DNA TGTGCCAGCAGCTTGTCACGGGTTACTGAAGCTTTCTTT.

This chain uses TRBV30 with TRBJ1-5; a weak D match, TRBD1 (5 bases). V lost 2 bases and J lost 5, with 10 bases in between. CDR3 length: 13 amino acids. Germline CDR1 is GTSNPN and CDR2 is SVGIG (reference sequence). The CDR3 region is CAWSSRRDQPQHF. CDR3 nucleotides: TGTGCCTGGAGTTCCCGCAGGGATCAGCCCCAGCATTTT.

The gene calls are TRBV2 and TRBJ2-5; TRBD1 is a possible D gene (6 bases). The CDR3 loop spans 13 amino acids. V was cut by 6 bases and J by 1 base, with 9 bases left in between. The germline V gene encodes CDR1 SNHLY and CDR2 FYNNEI. CDR3 in amino acids: CASSTDSQETQYF. The DNA of the CDR3 is TGTGCCAGCAGCACGGACAGCCAAGAGACCCAGTACTTC.

The table lists this clone with a few counts. The chain couples TRBV27 to TRBJ1-6; maybe TRBD1 (5 bases). The CDR3 is made up of 16 amino acids. The germline gives CDR1 MNHEY, CDR2 SMNVEV (reference sequence). Trimming removed 7 bases from V and 2 bases from J, with 15 bases in between. The CDR3 loop reads CASTYMGQAYNSPLHF. DNA of the CDR3: TGTGCCAGCACCTACATGGGGCAGGCCTATAATTCACCCCTCCACTTT.

This clone was recorded only once. The CDR3 coding sequence is TGTGCCAGCAGCGCCCGACTAGCGGGGTGGGAGACCCAGTACTTC. The encoded protein is CASSARLAGWETQYF. This chain joins TRBV7-9 and TRBJ2-5; TRBD2 matches 11 bases. V was pared by 5 bases and J by 5 bases, with 7 bases of the junction left unmatched. The CDR3 has 15 amino acids. Germline loops: CDR1 SEHNR, CDR2 FQNEAQ (reference sequence).

Of note for this clone: The same CDR3 is also encoded by other DNA sequences in this sample. The J gene is TRBJ2-5, the V gene TRBV3-1 (or the pseudogene TRBV3-2); D ambiguous. V gave up 1 base and J gave up 4 bases, with 4 bases separating them. The CDR3 has 12 amino acids. Germline V gene data show CDR1 as LGHDT and CDR2 as YNNKEL (reference sequence). This CDR3 is CASSQALETQYF. Here the CDR3 DNA reads TGTGCCAGCAGCCAAGCCCTAGAGACCCAGTACTTC.

This clone is a singleton in its sample. The V call is TRBV6-2 or TRBV6-3, the J call TRBJ2-2; D gene uncertain. CDR3 length equals 15 residues. The germline V gene encodes CDR1 MNHEY and CDR2 SVGEGT. V was pared by 5 bases and J by 3 bases, with 13 bases between. The CDR3: CASSKTGIDTGELFF. The CDR3 bases are TGTGCCAGCAGTAAGACTGGAATCGACACCGGGGAGCTGTTTTTT.

This clone was recorded only once. The rearrangement uses TRBV24-1 and TRBJ2-1; 8 bases align to TRBD1. The CDR3 runs to 13 residues. Losses at the gene ends were 7 bases for V and 4 bases for J; bases not matched to a gene: 2. CDR1 and CDR2 from the germline V gene are KGHDR and SFDVKD. CDR3 sequence (DNA): TGTGCCACCAGACAGGGGGAGTACAATGAGCAGTTCTTC. Amino acids: CATRQGEYNEQFF.

V and J are TRBV5-6 and TRBJ2-1; weak D call: TRBD1 (8 bases). The CDR3 loop spans 16 amino acids. The germline V gene has CDR1 SGHDT and CDR2 YYEEEE. V gave up 4 bases and J gave up 8 bases, with 22 bases separating them. The DNA for the CDR3 is TGTGCCAGCAGCACTGGACAGGGAGGGTCTTACGATGAGCAGTTCTTC. Its translation is CASSTGQGGSYDEQFF. Using reference TRBV5-6 and TRBJ2-1 for the parts outside the CDR3, the full variable domain is DAGVTQSPTHLIKTRGQQVTLRCSPKSGHDTVSWYQQALGQGPQFIFQYYEEEERQRGNFPDRFSGHQFPNYSSELNVNALLLGDSALYLCASSTGQGGSYDEQFFGPGTRLTVL.

The V call is TRBV18, the J call TRBJ1-1; TRBD1 is a possible D gene (5 bases). Deletions cut 5 bases from V and 1 base from J, with 11 bases between. This CDR3 comprises 14 residues. Per germline, CDR1 KGHSH and CDR2 LQKENI. CDR3: CASSGDWPNTEAFF. CDR3 nucleotides: TGTGCCAGCTCAGGGGACTGGCCGAACACTGAAGCTTTCTTT.

The V and J genes are TRBV11-3 and TRBJ2-3, with 14 bases lining up with TRBD2. The CDR3 covers 20 residues. The junction had 14 bases not matched to a gene; V was cut back by 4 bases and J by 2 bases. Per germline, CDR1 SGHNT and CDR2 YENEEA. Here the CDR3 DNA reads TGTGCCAGCAGCTCAGAAGAGGGGACTAGCGGGAGCCTGCCCACAGATACGCAGTATTTT. Its translation is CASSSEEGTSGSLPTDTQYF.

The V call is TRBV27, the J call TRBJ2-2, with D possibly matching TRBD1 (5 bases). The CDR3 has 14 amino acids. Per the germline V gene, CDR1 is MNHEY and CDR2 is SMNVEV (reference sequence). Deletions cut 3 bases from V and 2 bases from J, with 7 bases between. In DNA form, the CDR3 reads TGTGCCAGCAGTTTTAGGGGAAACACCGGGGAGCTGTTTTTT. This gives the protein CASSFRGNTGELFF.

A word on this clone: Other DNA sequences in this sample translate to the same CDR3. The genes are TRBV30 and TRBJ2-2; 9 bases fit TRBD1. V lost 3 bases to trimming and J lost 1 base; unmatched junction nucleotides: 0. The CDR3 contains 14 residues. CDR1 is GTSNPN and CDR2 is SVGIG in the germline V gene (reference sequence). CDR3 residues: CAWRGQGNTGELFF. CDR3 DNA sequence: TGTGCCTGGAGGGGACAGGGGAACACCGGGGAGCTGTTTTTT. Using reference TRBV30 and TRBJ2-2 for the parts outside the CDR3, the full variable domain is SQTIHQWPATLVQPVGSPLSLECTVEGTSNPNLYWYRQAAGRGLQLLFYSVGIGQISSEVPQNLSASRPQDRQFILSSKKLLLSDSGFYLCAWRGQGNTGELFFGEGSRLTVL.

This clone has only one observation. This chain connects TRBV15 to TRBJ2-3, with D perhaps matching TRBD1 (6 bases). The CDR3 contains 13 residues. Germline V gives CDR1 LNHNV, CDR2 YYDKDF (reference sequence). With 0 bases removed from V and 9 bases from J, the gap between germline ends came to 10 bases. The CDR3 bases are TGTGCCACCAGCAGAGATAGGCAGGGGACGCAGTATTTT. It translates to CATSRDRQGTQYF.

The rearrangement uses TRBV7-9 and TRBJ2-7; no clear D gene. The germline V gene encodes CDR1 SEHNR and CDR2 FQNEAQ (reference sequence). Trimming removed 4 bases from V and 1 base from J, with 5 bases in between. The CDR3 runs 12 residues. Here the CDR3 reads CASSSYSYEQYF. The CDR3 nucleotides read TGTGCCAGCAGCTCCTATTCCTACGAGCAGTACTTC. The whole variable domain, filled in from reference TRBV7-9 and TRBJ2-7, reads DTGVSQNPRHKITKRGQNVTFRCDPISEHNRLYWYRQTLGQGPEFLTYFQNEAQLEKSRLLSDRFSAERPKGSFSTLEIQRTEQGDSAMYLCASSSYSYEQYFGPGTRLTVT.

J is TRBJ1-1 and V is TRBV5-5; no definite D call. Trimming left V 0 bases short and J 4 bases short, with 7 bases between. This CDR3 spans 13 amino acids. Germline CDR1 is SGHKS and CDR2 is YYEKEE (reference sequence). CDR3 sequence reads: CASSLGGPTEAFF. The CDR3 DNA reads TGTGCCAGCAGCTTGGGCGGGCCCACTGAAGCTTTCTTT.

The chain carries TRBV29-1 and TRBJ1-2; the D gene is possibly TRBD1 (6 bases). V lost 4 bases, J lost 6 bases, and 18 bases lay in between. The CDR3 covers 14 residues. CDR1 is SQVTM and CDR2 is ANQGSEA in the germline V gene. The CDR3 here is CSVGEGAGGHGYTF. The CDR3 bases are TGCAGCGTTGGCGAAGGAGCGGGGGGGCATGGCTACACCTTC.